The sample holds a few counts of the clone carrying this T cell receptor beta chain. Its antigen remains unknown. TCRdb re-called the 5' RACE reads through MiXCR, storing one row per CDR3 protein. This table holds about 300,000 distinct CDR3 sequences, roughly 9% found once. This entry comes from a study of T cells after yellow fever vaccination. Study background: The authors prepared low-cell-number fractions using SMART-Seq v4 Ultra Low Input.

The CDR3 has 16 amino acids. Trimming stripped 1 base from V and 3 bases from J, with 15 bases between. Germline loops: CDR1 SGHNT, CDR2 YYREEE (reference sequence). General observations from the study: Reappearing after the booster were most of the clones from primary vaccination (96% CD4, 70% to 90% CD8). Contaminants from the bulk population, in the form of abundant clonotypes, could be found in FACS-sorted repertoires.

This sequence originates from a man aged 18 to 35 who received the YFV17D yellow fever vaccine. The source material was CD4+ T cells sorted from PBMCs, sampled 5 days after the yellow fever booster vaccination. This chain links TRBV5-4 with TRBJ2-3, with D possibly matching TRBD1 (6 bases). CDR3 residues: CASSLRLDRRTDTQYF. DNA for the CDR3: TGTGCCAGCAGCTTGCGTTTGGACAGACGAACAGATACGCAGTATTTT.